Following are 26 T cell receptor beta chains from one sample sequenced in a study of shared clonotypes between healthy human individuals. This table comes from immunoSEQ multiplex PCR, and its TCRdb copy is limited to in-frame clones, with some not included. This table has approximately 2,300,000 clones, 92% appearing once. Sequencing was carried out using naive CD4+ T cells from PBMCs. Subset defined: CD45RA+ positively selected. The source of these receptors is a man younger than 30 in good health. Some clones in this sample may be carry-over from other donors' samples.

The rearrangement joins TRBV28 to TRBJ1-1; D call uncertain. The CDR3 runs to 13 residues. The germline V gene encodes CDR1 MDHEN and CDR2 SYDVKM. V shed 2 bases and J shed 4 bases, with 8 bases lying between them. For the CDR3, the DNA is TGTGCCAGCAGTTTAGTAGCGGGCACTGAAGCTTTCTTT. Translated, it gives CASSLVAGTEAFF.

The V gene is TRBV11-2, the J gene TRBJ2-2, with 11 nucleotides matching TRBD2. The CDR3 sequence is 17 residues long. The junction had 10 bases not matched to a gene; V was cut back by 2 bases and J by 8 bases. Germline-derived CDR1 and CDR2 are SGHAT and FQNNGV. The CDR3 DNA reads TGTGCCAGCAGCTTATTAATAGCGGGAGGGCCGGTTGGGGAGCTGTTTTTT. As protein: CASSLLIAGGPVGELFF.

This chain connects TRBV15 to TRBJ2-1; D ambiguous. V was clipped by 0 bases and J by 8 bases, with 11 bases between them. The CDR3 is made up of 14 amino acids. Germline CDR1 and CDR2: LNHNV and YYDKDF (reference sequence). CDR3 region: CATSRDISNDEQFF. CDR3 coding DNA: TGTGCCACCAGCAGAGATATATCAAACGATGAGCAGTTCTTC.

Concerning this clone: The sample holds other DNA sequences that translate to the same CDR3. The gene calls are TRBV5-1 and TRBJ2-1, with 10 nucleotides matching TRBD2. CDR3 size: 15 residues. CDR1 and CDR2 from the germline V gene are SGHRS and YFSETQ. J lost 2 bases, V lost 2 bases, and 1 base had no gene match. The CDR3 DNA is TGCGCCAGCAGCTTTGGACTAGCGGCCTACAATGAGCAGTTCTTC. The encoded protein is CASSFGLAAYNEQFF.

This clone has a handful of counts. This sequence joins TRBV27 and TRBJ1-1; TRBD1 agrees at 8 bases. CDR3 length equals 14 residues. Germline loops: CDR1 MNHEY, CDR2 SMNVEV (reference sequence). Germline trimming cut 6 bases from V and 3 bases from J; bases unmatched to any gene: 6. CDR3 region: CASSRAGGYTEAFF. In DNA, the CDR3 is TGTGCCAGCAGCCGGGCAGGGGGCTACACTGAAGCTTTCTTT.

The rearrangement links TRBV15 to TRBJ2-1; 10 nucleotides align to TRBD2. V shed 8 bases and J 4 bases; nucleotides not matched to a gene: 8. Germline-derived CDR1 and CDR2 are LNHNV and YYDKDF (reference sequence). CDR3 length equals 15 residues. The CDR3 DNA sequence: TGTGCCACCGCCAGAACTAGCGGGATTTACAATGAGCAGTTCTTC. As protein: CATARTSGIYNEQFF. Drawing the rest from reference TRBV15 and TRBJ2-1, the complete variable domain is DAMVIQNPRYQVTQFGKPVTLSCSQTLNHNVMYWYQQKSSQAPKLLFHYYDKDFNNEADTPDNFQSRRPNTSFCFLDIRSPGLGDTAMYLCATARTSGIYNEQFFGPGTRLTVL.

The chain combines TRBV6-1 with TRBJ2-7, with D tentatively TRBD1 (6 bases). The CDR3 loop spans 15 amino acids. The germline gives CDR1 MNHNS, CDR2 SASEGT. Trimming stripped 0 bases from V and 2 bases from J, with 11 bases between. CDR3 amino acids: CASSEAGTPPYEQYF. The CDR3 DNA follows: TGTGCCAGCAGTGAAGCTGGGACACCCCCCTACGAGCAGTACTTC.

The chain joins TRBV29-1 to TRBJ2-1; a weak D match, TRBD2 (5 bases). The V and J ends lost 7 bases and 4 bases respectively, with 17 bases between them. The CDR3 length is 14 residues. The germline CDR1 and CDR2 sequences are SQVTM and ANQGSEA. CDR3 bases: TGCAGCGCCATCGAGGGAGACGTGTACAATGAGCAGTTCTTC. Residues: CSAIEGDVYNEQFF.

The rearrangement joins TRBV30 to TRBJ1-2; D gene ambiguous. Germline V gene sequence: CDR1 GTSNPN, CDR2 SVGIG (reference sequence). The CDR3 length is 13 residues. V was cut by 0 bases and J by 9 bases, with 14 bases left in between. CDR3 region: CAWSVTRPGSYTF. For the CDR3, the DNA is TGTGCCTGGAGTGTAACCCGGCCAGGCAGCTACACCTTC.

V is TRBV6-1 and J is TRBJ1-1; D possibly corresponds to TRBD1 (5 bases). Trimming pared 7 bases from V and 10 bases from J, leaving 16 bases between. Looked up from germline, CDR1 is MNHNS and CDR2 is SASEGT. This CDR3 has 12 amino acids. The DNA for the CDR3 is TGTGCCAGCAAGAGACCGGAGGGGAGAGCTTTCTTT. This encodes CASKRPEGRAFF.

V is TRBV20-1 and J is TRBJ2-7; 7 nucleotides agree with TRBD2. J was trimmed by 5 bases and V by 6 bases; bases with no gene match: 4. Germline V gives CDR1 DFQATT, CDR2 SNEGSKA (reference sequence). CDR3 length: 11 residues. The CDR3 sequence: CSAREINEQYF. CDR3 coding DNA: TGCAGTGCGCGGGAGATTAACGAGCAGTACTTC.

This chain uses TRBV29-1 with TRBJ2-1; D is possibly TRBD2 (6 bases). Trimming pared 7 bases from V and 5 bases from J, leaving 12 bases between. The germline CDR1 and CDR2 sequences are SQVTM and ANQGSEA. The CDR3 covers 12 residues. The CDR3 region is CSGGENDNEQFF. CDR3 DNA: TGCAGCGGCGGGGAGAACGACAATGAGCAGTTCTTC.

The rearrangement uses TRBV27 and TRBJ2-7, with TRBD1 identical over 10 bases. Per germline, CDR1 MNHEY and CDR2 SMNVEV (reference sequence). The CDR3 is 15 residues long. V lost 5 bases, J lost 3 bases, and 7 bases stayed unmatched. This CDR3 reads CASSTRTGGIYEQYF. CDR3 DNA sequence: TGTGCCAGCAGTACACGGACAGGGGGAATCTACGAGCAGTACTTC.

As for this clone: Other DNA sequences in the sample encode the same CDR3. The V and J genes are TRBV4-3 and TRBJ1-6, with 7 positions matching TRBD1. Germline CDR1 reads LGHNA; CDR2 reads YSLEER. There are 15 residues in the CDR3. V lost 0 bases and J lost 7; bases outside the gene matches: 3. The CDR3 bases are TGCGCCAGCAGCCAAGAAGGGGACAGCAATTCACCCCTCCACTTT. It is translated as CASSQEGDSNSPLHF.

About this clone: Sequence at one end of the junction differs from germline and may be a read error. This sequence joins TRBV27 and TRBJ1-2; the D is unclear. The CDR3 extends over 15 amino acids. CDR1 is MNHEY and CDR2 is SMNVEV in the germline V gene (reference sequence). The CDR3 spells CVSSPNGRSNYGYTF. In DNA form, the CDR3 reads TGTGTCAGCAGCCCTAATGGCAGGAGTAACTATGGCTACACCTTC.

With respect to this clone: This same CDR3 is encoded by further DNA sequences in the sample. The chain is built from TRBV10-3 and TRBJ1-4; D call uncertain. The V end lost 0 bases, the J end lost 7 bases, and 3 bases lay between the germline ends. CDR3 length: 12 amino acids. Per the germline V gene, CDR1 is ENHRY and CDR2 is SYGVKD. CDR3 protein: CAISESGEKLFF. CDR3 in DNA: TGTGCCATCAGTGAGTCTGGTGAAAAACTGTTTTTT.

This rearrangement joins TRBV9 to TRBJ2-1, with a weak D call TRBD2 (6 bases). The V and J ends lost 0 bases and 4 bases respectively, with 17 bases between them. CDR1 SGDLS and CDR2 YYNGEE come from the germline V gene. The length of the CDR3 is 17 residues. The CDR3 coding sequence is TGTGCCAGCAGCGTAGCGTTACCCCGGGACTTATACAATGAGCAGTTCTTC. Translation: CASSVALPRDLYNEQFF.

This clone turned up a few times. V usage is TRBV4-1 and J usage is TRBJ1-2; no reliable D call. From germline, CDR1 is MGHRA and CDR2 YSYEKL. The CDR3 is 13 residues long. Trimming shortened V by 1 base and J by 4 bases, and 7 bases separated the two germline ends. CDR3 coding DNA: TGCGCCAGCAGCCAAGGACATGCCTATGGCTACACCTTC. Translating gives CASSQGHAYGYTF.

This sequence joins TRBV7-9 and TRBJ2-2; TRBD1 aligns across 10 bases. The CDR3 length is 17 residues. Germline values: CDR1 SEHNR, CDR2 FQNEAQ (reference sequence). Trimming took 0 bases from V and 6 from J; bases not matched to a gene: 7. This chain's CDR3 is CASSLASGTGEAGELFF. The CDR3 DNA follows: TGTGCCAGCAGCTTAGCCTCCGGGACAGGGGAGGCCGGGGAGCTGTTTTTT.

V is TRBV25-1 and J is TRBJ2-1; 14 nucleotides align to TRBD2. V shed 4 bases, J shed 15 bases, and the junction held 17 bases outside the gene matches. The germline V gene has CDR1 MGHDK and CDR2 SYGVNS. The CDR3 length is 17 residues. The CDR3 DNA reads TGTGCCAGCAGTGCCGGGGGGGCGATGGGACTAGCGGGAGTGGGGTTCTTC. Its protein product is CASSAGGAMGLAGVGFF.

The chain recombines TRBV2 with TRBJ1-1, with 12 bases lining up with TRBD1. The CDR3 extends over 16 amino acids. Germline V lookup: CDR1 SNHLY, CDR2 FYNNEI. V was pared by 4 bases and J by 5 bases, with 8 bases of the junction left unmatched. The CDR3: CASSVPGQGARTEAFF. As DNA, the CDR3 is TGTGCCAGCAGTGTCCCGGGACAGGGGGCGAGGACTGAAGCTTTCTTT.

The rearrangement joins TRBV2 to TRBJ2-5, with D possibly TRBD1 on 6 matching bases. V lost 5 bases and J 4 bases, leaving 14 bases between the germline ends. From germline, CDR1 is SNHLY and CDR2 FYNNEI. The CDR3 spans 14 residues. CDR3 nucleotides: TGTGCCAGCAGTAGGGCAGGGGTACGAGAGACCCAGTACTTC. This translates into CASSRAGVRETQYF.

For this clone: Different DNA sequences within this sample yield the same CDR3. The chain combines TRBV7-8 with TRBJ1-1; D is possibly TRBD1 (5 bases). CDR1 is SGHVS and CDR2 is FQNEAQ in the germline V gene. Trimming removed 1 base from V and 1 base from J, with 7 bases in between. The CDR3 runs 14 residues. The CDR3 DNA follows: TGTGCCAGCAGCTTAGTTACAGGGAACACTGAAGCTTTCTTT. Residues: CASSLVTGNTEAFF.

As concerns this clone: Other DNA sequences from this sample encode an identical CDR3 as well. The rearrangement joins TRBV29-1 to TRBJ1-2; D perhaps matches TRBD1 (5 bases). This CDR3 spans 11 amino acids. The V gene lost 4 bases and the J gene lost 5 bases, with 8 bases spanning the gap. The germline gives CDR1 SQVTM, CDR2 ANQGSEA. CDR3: CSVGGTYGYTF. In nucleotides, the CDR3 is TGCAGCGTTGGCGGGACGTATGGCTACACCTTC.

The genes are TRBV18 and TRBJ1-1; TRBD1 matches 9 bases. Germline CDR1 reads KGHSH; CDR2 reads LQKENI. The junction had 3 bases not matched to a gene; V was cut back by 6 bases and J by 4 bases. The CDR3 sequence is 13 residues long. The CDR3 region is CASSGDRATEAFF. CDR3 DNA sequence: TGTGCCAGCTCGGGGGACAGGGCCACTGAAGCTTTCTTT.

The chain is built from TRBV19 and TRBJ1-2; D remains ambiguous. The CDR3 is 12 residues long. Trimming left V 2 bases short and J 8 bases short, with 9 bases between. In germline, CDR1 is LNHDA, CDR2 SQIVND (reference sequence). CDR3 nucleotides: TGTGCCAGTAGTATAAGAGAGCAGGGCTACACCTTC. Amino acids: CASSIREQGYTF. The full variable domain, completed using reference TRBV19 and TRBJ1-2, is DGGITQSPKYLFRKEGQNVTLSCEQNLNHDAMYWYRQDPGQGLRLIYYSQIVNDFQKGDIAEGYSVSREKKESFPLTVTSAQKNPTAFYLCASSIREQGYTFGSGTRLTVV.